The T cell receptor (beta chain) described here comes from a study of T cell responses to AZD1222 COVID-19 vaccine. Here immunoSEQ multiplex PCR was the method, and the copy in TCRdb shows in-frame clones only, minus some. The table has roughly 150,000 clones, under 95% seen once. CDR3 size: 12 residues. The germline V and J ends were trimmed by 8 bases and 3 bases, with 8 bases remaining between them. Germline V gene sequence: CDR1 MNHEY, CDR2 SVGAGI. This clonotype was sampled from an adult who received the AZD1222 COVID-19 vaccine. The chain recombines TRBV6-5 with TRBJ2-1; the D call may be TRBD1 or TRBD2 (5 bases each). The material sequenced was peripheral blood, taken 28 days after the second AZD1222 dose. The CDR3 DNA reads as TGTGCCAGCCGGGACGGCTACAATGAGCAGTTCTTC. Protein sequence: CASRDGYNEQFF.